This T cell receptor (beta chain) was recorded in a study of blood T cell repertoires in COVID-19. Study context: Collection of acute and convalescent COVID-19 samples took place in the United States, Italy and Spain.

Produced via immunoSEQ multiplex PCR; TCRdb's table is partial and in-frame only. The table records around 130,000 clones, 84% of them present only once. The V end lost 3 bases, the J end lost 5 bases, and 16 bases lay between the germline ends. The CDR3 spans 15 residues. Germline V gene sequence: CDR1 KGHSH, CDR2 LQKENI. Enrollees, roughly 18 to 90 years old, lived in 24 US areas. This sequence was found in a young woman who had been exposed to COVID-19. V and J are TRBV18 and TRBJ1-1; D is ambiguous. The material sequenced was PBMCs or T cells enriched from blood (not recorded which). The CDR3 sequence: CASSPNGAGGTEAFF. CDR3 DNA: TGTGCCAGCTCACCGAACGGCGCGGGAGGAACTGAAGCTTTCTTT.